This TCR beta chain stems from a study of cytomegalovirus exposure and HLA in healthy donors (dated by TCRdb to about 2017). Looking at the study overall: In an earlier analysis of fewer than 750 of the donors, less than 350 Gb of sequence data and about 110 million unique TCR beta sequences from about 179 million T cells were reported. An early release covering over 500 HLA-typed donors comprised 250 to 350 gigabases of sequencing data and around 80 million unique TCR sequences. Of the roughly 400 genotyped donors, about 80% fell in the genetic ancestry cluster associated with self-reported Caucasian donors. The study aimed to test whether cataloging public T cell receptors could reveal signatures of past pathogen exposure. The study profiled the T cell repertoires of under 850 subjects by immunosequencing and related them to cytomegalovirus serostatus. In addition to the first cohort of approximately 650 subjects, a separate validation cohort of approximately 110 different subjects was used. To predict cytomegalovirus infection status, the study brought together high-throughput TCR immunosequencing, statistical association of individual TCRs with disease status, and machine learning. To study patterns of TCR occurrence, a later analysis re-analyzed previously published TCR beta repertoires from just over 650 donors and added high-resolution HLA genotyping. Rather than using new phenotypic data, the later analysis identified candidate immune exposures from TCR beta sequences and from how often those sequences occurred across donors. An earlier analysis of approximately 500 of the donors applied high-throughput TCR beta sequencing to assess whether each TCR beta V gene segment acted as functional or pseudogenic. Donor age, sex, ethnicity and CMV serostatus were collected together with the repertoire data. A later genetic analysis used genome-wide SNP genotypes for about three fifths of the 666 donors, treating that subset as a discovery cohort. Every discovery cohort repertoire had been produced on one sequencing platform. HLA typing covered class I and class II loci at four-digit resolution. Typing coverage varied by locus: 629-630 donors for A, B, C, DRB1 and DQB1; approximately 520 for DQA1; some 610 for DPA1; about 450 for DPB1. Roughly 5 DR-DQ haplotypes were handled as single units for association and clustering because linkage in the cohort was strong. On average, 235,054 unique TCR beta nucleotide sequences were sequenced per donor among a few hundred genotyped donors of the cohort, with roughly 18% of those sequences being non-productive. Points the paper makes about the study in general: A cluster of highly shared sequence variants was judged likely to be a technical artifact of the sequencing pipeline. The classifier was reported to diagnose cytomegalovirus status with high specificity and sensitivity in both the original cohort and the validation cohort. In a later analysis, 15,000 to 20,000 TCR beta sequences were associated with specific HLA alleles at a false discovery rate of 0.05. A further reported finding was that TCR beta sequences accurately predicted the HLA-A and HLA-B alleles for most subjects in the first cohort. A few of the identified cytomegalovirus-associated TCR beta chains were confirmed in vitro to be specific for cytomegalovirus antigens. Roughly 15 rarely observed V segments, including chromosome 9 orphons, were excluded from the earlier analysis of about 610 of the donors because counts were too low. The cohort was sequenced for TCR beta chains only, and without alpha or paired-chain data the features that could be detected were limited. The only immune exposure information available for the cohort was CMV serostatus. In an earlier analysis of some 500 of the donors, most TCR beta V segments were observed in productive rearrangements about 87% or about 30% of the time, broadly matching IMGT annotations. Presence/absence analyses assumed roughly uniform sequencing depth across donors, an assumption that may not hold. In a later analysis, several top co-occurrence clusters were reported to appear linked to parvovirus B19, influenza, CMV and Epstein-Barr virus. The study listed 164 TCR beta chains as associated with cytomegalovirus. Because HLA typing was unavailable for some donors at each locus, only the typed subset was used in association tests. Most CMV-associated TCR beta chains appeared to be HLA-restricted in a later analysis, and the HLA associations seemed to be driven largely by CMV exposure. Strong co-occurrence of HLA alleles, especially DR and DQ, made assigning TCR associations to individual alleles difficult. According to a later analysis, TCR association rates differed among HLA loci, with DRB1 alleles showing the most associated TCRs and HLA-C alleles showing the fewest. Some IMGT-functional V segments, including TRBV6-2 and TRBV6-3, could not be distinguished by the 87-base-pair reads and were therefore excluded. In a later analysis, HLA-associated TCR beta chains showed more clonal expansion and lower generation probabilities than non-associated chains that were equally common. A later genetic analysis associated a missense DCLRE1C variant with V-gene and J-gene trimming of TCR beta chains, and an independent cohort replicated the association. Across donors, most TCR sequences were observed very rarely, whereas some public TCRs were present in many individuals. Compared with the approximately 720-donor mean, donors in an Asian-associated ancestry cluster had fewer N-insertions in productive TCRs, according to a later genetic analysis. Correlated functional status among segregating V segments might be attributable to linkage disequilibrium, but an unknown experimental factor could not be ruled out. The authors suggested that the approach could potentially be generalized to other disease states and immunological phenotypes.

Of note for this clone: Its target antigen remains unknown.

The germline V gene (reference sequence) gives CDR1 as SEHNR and CDR2 as FQNEAQ. From its cysteine to its phenylalanine, the CDR3 spans 14 amino acids. Solely the CDR3 DNA is kept, with 42 bases framed from the first base. V is pared back by 4 bases and J by 0 bases, with 10 bases lying between the germline termini. The method was the immunoSEQ multiplex PCR assay. For the multiplex PCR, a mixture combining 60 forward primers for TCR Vbeta segments and 13 reverse primers for TCR Jbeta segments was used. The CDR3 region of rearranged TCR beta genes was amplified from genomic DNA by a multiplex PCR assay. The Illumina HiSeq System was used to sequence the amplified TCR beta libraries as 87-base-pair reads. The original methods were these. Across the roughly 700 repertoires, a later analysis counted 80 million or so unique TCR beta chains, about 10 million of which were shared by at least two donors. A nearest-neighbor algorithm error-corrected the raw reads and collapsed the reads into unique sequences, merging closely related sequences to remove PCR and sequencing errors. CDR3 sequences were aligned to IMGT reference sequences to assign V, D and J gene segments. Each retained sequence needed at least a six-nucleotide match to both a V gene segment and a J gene segment. A rearrangement counted as productive if the CDR3 had no stop codons and remained in frame with V and J, and every other rearrangement counted as non-productive. Following IMGT convention, CDR3 was defined as the stretch from the second conserved V-encoded cysteine to the conserved J-encoded phenylalanine. The earlier analysis of 500 to 600 of the donors excluded sequences that lacked an unambiguous match to a single V gene segment. An earlier analysis of a few hundred of the donors called V segments functional above 56.7% productive rearrangements and segregating when the between-donor standard deviation exceeded 5%. A statistical classification framework was developed to diagnose cytomegalovirus status using the catalog of TCR beta chain sequences. In a later analysis, V and J genes were assigned by comparing TCR nucleotide sequences against IMGT/GENE-DB human TR gene sequences. The TCRdist pipeline was used in a later analysis to assign CDR3 sequences and most-parsimonious VDJ recombination scenarios. A later analysis defined each TCR beta chain by its CDR3 amino acid sequence plus V-gene family, and excluded reads lacking a unique V-gene family. In a later analysis, 450 to 600 highly shared, low-generation-probability nucleotide sequences were removed to address suspected cross-contamination and a sequencing artifact. A later analysis calculated a clonal expansion index for each public chain from normalized within-repertoire ranks of inferred template counts. Generation probabilities in a later analysis came from a VDJ recombination model fitted to out-of-frame rearrangements, and those results were checked against IGoR. A later analysis scored TCR-TCR, TCR-HLA and TCR-CMV co-occurrence with hypergeometric tests, applying a repertoire-size bias correction to TCR pairs. In a later analysis, false discovery rates were estimated by permuting HLA or CMV assignments 20 times. In a later analysis, co-occurring TCRs were grouped using DBSCAN, with TCRdist sequence similarity added in when clustering inside HLA-allele-positive subsets. Co-occurrence clustering excluded repertoires with fewer than 30,000 or more than 120,000 public chains, plus five with anomalous nucleotide sharing. TCRdb obtained this table from immuneACCESS and retained in-frame rearrangements with V and J assigned. These tables miss some clones; where compared with another copy, unresolved V genes account for less than half of the shortfall, and the remainder is unexplained. V and J calls and clone size follow that table, whereas D and trimming were derived from the DNA. The table for this sample shows approximately 200,000 clones. Clones ranked in the top ten supply less than 0.9% of the sample.

The cohort consisted of some 730 healthy bone marrow donors. Cohort members were all nominally healthy when sampled, although unrecorded immune exposures were likely present. The donor tested CMV seronegative and was one of the 352 seronegative cohort members. A peripheral blood sample was provided by each donor, and peripheral blood mononuclear cells were used for TCR beta sequencing. Genomic DNA was extracted from the blood cell samples with the Qiagen DNeasy Blood Extraction Kit. The receptor was derived from a boy between 10 and 17 years old in good health and CMV-seronegative. The rearrangement joined TRBV7-9 to TRBJ2-7; possibly the D gene is TRBD2, per 6 matching bases. Input material: PBMCs. The CDR3 in this case is CASSWGVNSYEQYF. The bases are TGTGCCAGCAGCTGGGGGGTTAACTCCTACGAGCAGTACTTC.